This TCR beta chain comes out of a study of blood T cells in healthy people across ages. This clonotype was counted many times. With a J-beta primer mix and a sample-barcoded 5' primer, a second PCR ran about 7 to 12 cycles. The template-switch adaptor was a 5' adaptor with 12 random nucleotides. It tagged each cDNA molecule. At least 2.5 million CDR3-containing paired-end reads were obtained per sample. TCRdb used MiXCR to reprocess the 5' RACE reads, holding one entry per CDR3 protein. In the table there are 380,000 or so distinct CDR3 sequences, roughly half of which are singletons. Germline CDR1 is KGHSH and CDR2 is LQKENI. Trimming removed 4 bases from V and 5 bases from J, with 15 bases in between. CDR3 length equals 15 residues.

Input material: blood. The chain links TRBV18 to TRBJ1-5; maybe TRBD1 (6 bases). This receptor was taken from a man aged 55 to 70 in good health. CDR3 sequence: CASSQGQLGYQPQHF. The DNA for the CDR3 is TGTGCCAGCTCACAGGGACAACTGGGGTATCAGCCCCAGCATTTT.